This T cell receptor beta chain comes out of a study of radiotherapy plus CTLA-4 blockade in lung cancer. General study results and limits: In blood, early T cell clone dynamics reportedly predicted response best, together with interferon-beta.

Focal radiation plus CTLA-4 blockade with ipilimumab was given to patients with chemo-refractory metastatic non-small-cell lung cancer. Only in-frame clones appear in the TCRdb table, and some are missing; sequencing was by immunoSEQ multiplex PCR. The sample yields roughly 100,000 clones, approximately 81% seen once. Germline lookup yields CDR1 SSHAT and CDR2 FNYEAQ (reference sequence). This CDR3 spans 16 amino acids. Turning to this clone: Its antigen remains unknown. Sequence at one end of the junction differs from germline and may be a read error.

This receptor was obtained from a human donor with non-small cell lung cancer that progressed on radiotherapy plus ipilimumab. Some clones in this sample may be carry-over from other donors' samples. The sample consisted of peripheral blood, taken from a patient treated with radiotherapy plus ipilimumab. V gene TRBV7-7 combines with J gene TRBJ2-2, with D unresolved. CDR3 region: CASSSDFLFNTGELFF. The CDR3 DNA reads TGTGCTAGCAGTTCAGACTTCCTCTTTAACACCGGGGAGCTGTTTTTT. Complete variable domain (other parts from reference TRBV7-7 and TRBJ2-2): GAGVSQSPRYKVTKRGQDVTLRCDPISSHATLYWYQQALGQGPEFLTYFNYEAQPDKSGLPSDRFSAERPEGSISTLTIQRTEQRDSAMYRCASSSDFLFNTGELFFGEGSRLTVL.